These T cell receptor beta chains were read from a single sample in a study of PD-1 blockade in classical Hodgkin lymphoma. Produced via immunoSEQ multiplex PCR; TCRdb's table is partial and in-frame only. The sample contains 21,000 or so clones, approximately 87% of which appear only once. Material for sequencing was CD8+ T cells from blood. These receptors all stem from a human donor with classical Hodgkin lymphoma. CDR3s include the opening cysteine and the closing phenylalanine or tryptophan. Fields, in order: V gene, J gene, D gene, clone size, CDR3 DNA, CDR3 protein. The D gene is left open where the match is weak. Where a row states a size, it is once, few, many or the class of an expanded clone; other rows omit it.

TRBV5-6	TRBJ2-3	-	-	TGTGCCAGCAGCTTGGGAGATACGCAGTATTTT	CASSLGDTQYF
TRBV2	TRBJ2-2	-	-	TGTGCCAGCAGTGAAGCAAGGCCGTGGGAGCTGTTTTTT	CASSEARPWELFF
TRBV28	TRBJ1-1	-	-	TGTGCCAGCAGTTTTTGGGGCGCTGAAGCTTTCTTT	CASSFWGAEAFF
TRBV9	TRBJ1-2	-	-	TGTGCCAGCAGCGTAGGGGGATACTATGGCTACACCTTC	CASSVGGYYGYTF
TRBV14	TRBJ2-7	TRBD2	-	TGTGCCAGCAGCGATAGCCTAGCGGGAAGCTCCTACGAGCAGTACTTC	CASSDSLAGSSYEQYF
TRBV7-9	TRBJ1-3	-	-	TGTGCCAGCAGCTTTTTCGGGTCTGGAAACACCATATATTTT	CASSFFGSGNTIYF
TRBV29-1	TRBJ2-1	TRBD2	-	TGCAGCGTCGCGGGTGGGGACTATTACAATGAGCAGTTCTTC	CSVAGGDYYNEQFF
TRBV19	TRBJ1-1	TRBD1	-	TGTGCCAGTAGTATAGAGGGGGGGGACAGGGTGAACACTGAAGCTTTCTTT	CASSIEGGDRVNTEAFF
TRBV4-3	TRBJ2-7	-	-	TGCGCCAGCAGCCAAGGTGGGACCTCCTACGAGCAGTACTTC	CASSQGGTSYEQYF
TRBV5-5	TRBJ2-7	-	-	TGTGCCAGCAGCTTGGGGTCTACTGGCTTGAGGCCAGGGGACGAGCAGTACTTC	CASSLGSTGLRPGDEQYF
TRBV6-6	TRBJ1-2	-	-	TGTGCCAGCAGTGCCGACGGTAACTATGGCTACACCTTC	CASSADGNYGYTF
TRBV11-1	TRBJ1-5	-	-	TGTGCCAGCAGCTTGATAGTGGACCATCAGCCCCAGCATTTT	CASSLIVDHQPQHF
TRBV4-1	TRBJ1-6	-	-	TGCGCCAGCAGCCAAGAATCGGGCTCCTATAATTCACCCCTCCACTTT	CASSQESGSYNSPLHF
TRBV9	TRBJ2-3	TRBD1	once	TGTGCCAGCAGCGCAACAGGGGGCCAGACAGATACGCAGTATTTT	CASSATGGQTDTQYF
TRBV7-3	TRBJ2-2	TRBD2	-	TGTGCCAGCAGCTCCCCCGGCGGGGGGTCTAGCGGGGGCCAAAACACCGGGGAGCTGTTTTTT	CASSSPGGGSSGGQNTGELFF
TRBV4-3	TRBJ2-7	TRBD1	-	TGCGCCAGCAGCCGCGACAGGGCCGGAGCCTACGAGCAGTACTTC	CASSRDRAGAYEQYF
TRBV2	TRBJ2-7	-	few	TGTGCCAGCAGTGGGGGGGAGAACTACGAGCAGTACTTC	CASSGGENYEQYF
TRBV2	TRBJ1-5	TRBD1	-	TGTGCCAGCAGTCGATTACAGGGGGCCGGGCAGCCCCAGCATTTT	CASSRLQGAGQPQHF
TRBV29-1	TRBJ1-1	-	-	TGCAGCGTTGAGGTGTCAGGGCCGTCTTTTACTGAAGCTTTCTTT	CSVEVSGPSFTEAFF
TRBV29-1	TRBJ1-1	TRBD1	-	TGCAGCGGTAGAGGGGGCACGACTGAAGCTTTCTTT	CSGRGGTTEAFF
TRBV15	TRBJ2-1	-	-	TGTGCCACCAGCAGACCCGAGCGAAGCAGTGAGCAGTTCTTC	CATSRPERSSEQFF
TRBV28	TRBJ1-2	-	-	TGTGCCAGCAGTTTCGGGACGAAGGGCGGCTACACCTTC	CASSFGTKGGYTF
TRBV7-6	TRBJ2-1	-	few	TGTGCCAGCAGCCCCCTAGATCATGAGCAGTTCTTC	CASSPLDHEQFF
TRBV5-1	TRBJ2-7	TRBD1	-	TGCGCCAGCAGCTTGGAGGGACAGCCTGGCGACGAGCAGTACTTC	CASSLEGQPGDEQYF
TRBV27	TRBJ1-2	-	-	TGTGCCAGCAGTCCGACAGGCAACTATGGCTACACCTTC	CASSPTGNYGYTF
TRBV19	TRBJ2-4	-	-	TGTGCCAGTAGTACTCTTGATCAGGGCCATATAGCCAAAAACATTCAGTACTTC	CASSTLDQGHIAKNIQYF
TRBV9	TRBJ1-2	-	-	TGTGCCAGCAGCGTAGGGGGTTCAGCGTATGGCTACACCTTC	CASSVGGSAYGYTF
TRBV4-1	TRBJ2-7	-	-	TGCGCCAGCAGCCAAGAGGCAAATTTATACGAGCAGTACTTC	CASSQEANLYEQYF
TRBV19	TRBJ2-1	-	once	TGTGCCAGTAGTCTCGGGGAGGGGGTTGAGCAGTTCTTC	CASSLGEGVEQFF
TRBV27	TRBJ2-5	-	-	TGTGCCAGCAGTACACGTCCCCAAGAGACCCAGTACTTC	CASSTRPQETQYF
TRBV2	TRBJ2-7	-	-	TGTGCCAGCAGTCTGCAGGGGTACTCCGAGCAGTACTTC	CASSLQGYSEQYF
TRBV30	TRBJ2-7	-	-	TGTGCCTGGGGATTAAGCTACGAGCAGTACTTC	CAWGLSYEQYF
TRBV4-1	TRBJ2-2	-	-	TGCGCCAGCAGCCAGGTTCGAGCCGGGGAGCTGTTTTTT	CASSQVRAGELFF
TRBV29-1	TRBJ2-6	-	-	TGCAGCGCACTCGGGACGCCTGGGGCCAACGTCCTGACTTTC	CSALGTPGANVLTF
TRBV18	TRBJ1-2	-	-	TGTGCCAGCTCACCGGGTGGAGGGGATGGCTACACCTTC	CASSPGGGDGYTF
TRBV11-2	TRBJ1-3	TRBD1	-	TGTGCCAGCAGCCAAACCCGGGACAGGGGGCCCTACTCTGGAAACACCATATATTTT	CASSQTRDRGPYSGNTIYF
TRBV7-8	TRBJ1-5	-	-	TGTGCCAGCAGCTTAGCCCCCAGAAATCAGCCCCAGCATTTT	CASSLAPRNQPQHF
TRBV19	TRBJ1-5	-	-	TGTGCCAGTAGCGCCTCGAACAGGGCTCAGCCCCAGCATTTT	CASSASNRAQPQHF
TRBV28	TRBJ1-4	-	once	TGTGCCAGCAGTTTAGTTGAGGGCCTAAAGACTAATGAAAAACTGTTTTTT	CASSLVEGLKTNEKLFF
TRBV11-3	TRBJ2-7	-	-	TGTGCCAGCAGCGCAGGAAGCTCCTACGAGCAGTACTTC	CASSAGSSYEQYF
TRBV7-9	TRBJ2-1	-	-	TGTGCCAGCAGCTTTACCACGGGACCCAATGAGCAGTTCTTC	CASSFTTGPNEQFF
TRBV7-6	TRBJ2-7	TRBD2	-	TGTGCCAGCAGCCCCCTTAGCGGGAGGGCCTCCTCGTCCTACGAGCAGTACTTC	CASSPLSGRASSSYEQYF
TRBV6-5	TRBJ1-1	-	-	TGTGCCAGCAGTTACAACAGAAAGAACACTGAAGCTTTCTTT	CASSYNRKNTEAFF
TRBV10-3	TRBJ1-2	-	-	TGTGCCAGCAGCGATACAGGAAACTATGGCTACACCTTC	CASSDTGNYGYTF
TRBV19	TRBJ2-7	TRBD2	-	TGTGCCAGTAGTATCGCCAGCGGGAGAGGCCACGAGCAGTACTTC	CASSIASGRGHEQYF
TRBV20-1	TRBJ2-7	-	-	TGCAGTGCATGGATGCGCGGAGAGCAGTACTTC	CSAWMRGEQYF
TRBV7-9	TRBJ2-1	TRBD1	-	TGTGCCAGCAGCACGGGACAGCGAGATATCAATGAGCAGTTCTTC	CASSTGQRDINEQFF
TRBV2	TRBJ2-2	-	-	TGTGCCAGAAAGGGGCCAGCGGCCACCGGGGAGCTGTTTTTT	CARKGPAATGELFF
TRBV6-5	TRBJ2-5	-	once	TGTGCCAGCAGCTATACGTGGGGGGCTAAGGCGACCCAGTACTTC	CASSYTWGAKATQYF
TRBV4-3	TRBJ1-2	TRBD1	-	TGCGCCAGCAGCCCGGGGACAGGGGGCGCGGGAGTCTATGGCTACACCTTC	CASSPGTGGAGVYGYTF
TRBV6-5	TRBJ1-2	TRBD1	-	TGTGCCAGCAGTGGGGACAGTCATGGCTACACCTTC	CASSGDSHGYTF